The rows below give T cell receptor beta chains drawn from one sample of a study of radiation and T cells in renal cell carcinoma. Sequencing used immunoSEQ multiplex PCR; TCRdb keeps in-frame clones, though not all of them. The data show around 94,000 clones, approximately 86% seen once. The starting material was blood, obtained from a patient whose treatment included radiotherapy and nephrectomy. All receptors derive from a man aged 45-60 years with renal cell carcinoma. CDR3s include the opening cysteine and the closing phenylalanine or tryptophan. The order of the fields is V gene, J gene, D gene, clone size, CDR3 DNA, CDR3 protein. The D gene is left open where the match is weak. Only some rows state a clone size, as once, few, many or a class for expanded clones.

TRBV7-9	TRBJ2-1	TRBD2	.	TGTGCCAGCAGCTTACTAGCGGGGACTTACAATGAGCAGTTCTTC	CASSLLAGTYNEQFF
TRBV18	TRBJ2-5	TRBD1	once	TGTGCCAGCTCGTCAGTCCCGGGACAGAGCCAAGAGACCCAGTACTTC	CASSSVPGQSQETQYF
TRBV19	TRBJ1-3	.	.	TGTGCCAGTCTGACAGCTGGAAACACCATATATTTT	CASLTAGNTIYF
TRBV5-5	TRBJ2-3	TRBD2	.	TGTGCCAGCGGCAGACTAGCGGGGGGGCAAGATACGCAGTATTTT	CASGRLAGGQDTQYF
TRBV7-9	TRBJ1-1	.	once	TGTGCCAGCAGCTCGGGTCGGAACACTGAAGCTTTCTTT	CASSSGRNTEAFF
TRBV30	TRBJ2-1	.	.	TGTGCCTGGAGTGAGGCTAGTTATGAGCAGTTCTTC	CAWSEASYEQFF
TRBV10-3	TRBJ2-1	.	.	TGTGCCATCAGCTTGAACAATGAGCAGTTCTTC	CAISLNNEQFF
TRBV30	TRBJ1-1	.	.	TGTGCCTGGAGTATACAGGACATACCGAACACTGAAGCTTTCTTT	CAWSIQDIPNTEAFF
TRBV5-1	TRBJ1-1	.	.	TGCGCCAGCAGCTCTGAACCTCAGGGGTACACTGAAGCTTTCTTT	CASSSEPQGYTEAFF
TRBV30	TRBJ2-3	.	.	TGTGCCTGGAGCCAAGATAGGAGGGCGCAGTATTTT	CAWSQDRRAQYF
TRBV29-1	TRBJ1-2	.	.	TGCAGCGTTCTCCTCAGGGATAACTATCATGGCTACACCTTC	CSVLLRDNYHGYTF
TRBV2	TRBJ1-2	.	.	TGTGCCAGCAAGGGGGATAACTATGGCTACACCTTC	CASKGDNYGYTF
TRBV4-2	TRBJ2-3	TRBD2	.	TGTGCCAGCAGCCAAGAGGGGGCTAGCGGGTACACAGATACGCAGTATTTT	CASSQEGASGYTDTQYF
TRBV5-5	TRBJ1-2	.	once	TGTGCCAGCCACGTAGCTACAGAAACCTATGGCTACACCTTC	CASHVATETYGYTF
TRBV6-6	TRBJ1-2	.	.	TGTGCCAGCAGTTACTCCAGGGAGGGTGGCTACACCTTC	CASSYSREGGYTF
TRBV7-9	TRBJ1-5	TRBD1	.	TGTGCCAGCAGCCAGATACCAGGACAGGGAAATCAGCCCCAGCATTTT	CASSQIPGQGNQPQHF
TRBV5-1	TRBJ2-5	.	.	TGCGCCAGCAGCTTGCGGGTCAGGGAGCAAGAGACCCAGTACTTC	CASSLRVREQETQYF
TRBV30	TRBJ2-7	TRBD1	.	TGTGCCTGGAGTGACCGGGACAGGGGCTACGAGCAGTACTTC	CAWSDRDRGYEQYF
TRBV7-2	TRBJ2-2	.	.	TGTGCCAGCAGCCGGGCTCGCGGGGAGCTGTTTTTT	CASSRARGELFF
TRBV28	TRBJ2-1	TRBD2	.	TGTGCCAGCAGGGCTCGACTAGCGGGAGGGCTACAGTTCTTC	CASRARLAGGLQFF
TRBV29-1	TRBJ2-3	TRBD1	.	TGCAGCGTTGAAGGGACAGGGGTTACAGATACGCAGTATTTT	CSVEGTGVTDTQYF
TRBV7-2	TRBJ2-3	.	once	TGTGCCAGCAGCTTAATGGGACACGCACCAGATACGCAGTATTTT	CASSLMGHAPDTQYF
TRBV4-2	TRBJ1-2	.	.	TGTGCCAGCAGCCAAGTAGTCTTCTCTAACTATGGCTACACCTTC	CASSQVVFSNYGYTF
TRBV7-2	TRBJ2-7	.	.	TGTGCCAGCAGCCCACGTGTTCCCTACGAGCAGTACTTC	CASSPRVPYEQYF
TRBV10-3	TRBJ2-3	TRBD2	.	TGTGCCATCAGTGAGTCCGCGGGGGGCCAGTCTTCCGATACGCAGTATTTT	CAISESAGGQSSDTQYF
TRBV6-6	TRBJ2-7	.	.	TGTGCCAACATCCGGGAAAATGACTATTTCTACGAGCAGTACTTC	CANIRENDYFYEQYF
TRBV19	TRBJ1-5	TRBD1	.	TGTGCCAGTAGTAGGACAGGTAGCAATCAGCCCCAGCATTTT	CASSRTGSNQPQHF
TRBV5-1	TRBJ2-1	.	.	TGCGCCAGCAGCTTGGGGGGTTGGTCCTACAATGAGCAGTTCTTC	CASSLGGWSYNEQFF
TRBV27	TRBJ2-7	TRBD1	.	TGTGCCAGCAGTCGGAGACAGGGACCCTACGAGCAGTACTTC	CASSRRQGPYEQYF
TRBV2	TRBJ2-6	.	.	TGTGCCAGCAGTTTCCAGTACAGCTCTGGGGCCAACGTCCTGACTTTC	CASSFQYSSGANVLTF
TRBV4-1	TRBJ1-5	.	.	TGCGCCAGCAGCCAAGGGGTCGATTTTGGCAATCAGCCCCAGCATTTT	CASSQGVDFGNQPQHF
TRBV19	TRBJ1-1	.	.	TGTGCCAGTAGTTGGGCGGGAACCACTGAAGCTTTCTTT	CASSWAGTTEAFF
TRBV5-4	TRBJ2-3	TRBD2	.	TGTGCCAGCAGCCCAGGACTAGCGGGGGCTTCAACAGATACGCAGTATTTT	CASSPGLAGASTDTQYF
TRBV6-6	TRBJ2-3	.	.	TGTGCCAGCAGTTCGGGCAATACGCAGTATTTT	CASSSGNTQYF
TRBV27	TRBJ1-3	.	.	TGTGCCAGCAGATCCGCTGCGGAGACAAACACCATATATTTT	CASRSAAETNTIYF
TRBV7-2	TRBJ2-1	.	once	TGTGCCAGCAGCTTATCCGATTACAATGAGCAGTTCTTC	CASSLSDYNEQFF
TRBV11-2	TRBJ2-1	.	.	TGTGCCAGCAGCTTATACGCCAACAATGAGCAGTTCTTC	CASSLYANNEQFF
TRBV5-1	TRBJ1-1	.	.	TGCGCCAGCAGCCCCGACCCGACCTACACTGAAGCTTTCTTT	CASSPDPTYTEAFF
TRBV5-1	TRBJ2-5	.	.	TGCGCCAGCAGCTTATTTGGGATTATCTCCCAAGAGACCCAGTACTTC	CASSLFGIISQETQYF
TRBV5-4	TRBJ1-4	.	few	TGTGCCACCCGGACAGAAAATGATGAAAAACTGTTTTTT	CATRTENDEKLFF
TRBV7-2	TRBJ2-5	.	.	TGTGCCAGCAGCCAACAAAGGGGGCAAGAGACCCAGTACTTC	CASSQQRGQETQYF
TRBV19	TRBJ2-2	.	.	TGTGCCAGTAGTATTGGACTAAACGGGGAGCTGTTTTTT	CASSIGLNGELFF
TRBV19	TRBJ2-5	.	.	TGTGCCAGTAGAGGATTGCAAGAGACCCAGTACTTC	CASRGLQETQYF